A selection of T cell receptor beta chains follows, all from one sample in a study of T cell repertoires in cytomegalovirus infection. TCRdb reprocessed the reads via MiXCR and lists one record per CDR3 protein. The sample records around 490,000 distinct CDR3 sequences, around 27% being singletons. The sample comprised PBMCs. These TCRs come from a human donor in good health (CMV status not recorded). Some clones in this sample may be carry-over from other donors' samples. Both conserved end residues are part of each CDR3. D genes are given only for firm matches. Only part of the rows carry a size: once, few, many, or a class if the clone is expanded.

cdr3_nt | cdr3_aa | cdr3_length | j_call | v_call | d_call | clone_size
TGTGCCAGCTCACCCGGAGAAGGGACAGGACACTACAATGAGCAGTTCTTC | CASSPGEGTGHYNEQFF | 17 | TRBJ2-1 | TRBV18 | TRBD1 | NA
TGCAGCGTTGAGGGGCCAGGGGATCGGGGCAATCAGCCCCAGCATTTT | CSVEGPGDRGNQPQHF | 16 | TRBJ1-5 | TRBV29-1 | NA | NA
TGTGCCAGCAGCCCCAGGACAGGGGACGGCTACACCTTC | CASSPRTGDGYTF | 13 | TRBJ1-2 | TRBV7-2 | TRBD1 | few
TGTGCCAGCAGTTACTCGGGCGGGAGGGCCAGGGAGCAGTTCTTC | CASSYSGGRAREQFF | 15 | TRBJ2-1 | TRBV6-5 | TRBD2 | NA
TGTGCCAGCAGAGGGACCCTAAGCAATCAGCCCCAGCATTTT | CASRGTLSNQPQHF | 14 | TRBJ1-5 | TRBV28 | NA | NA
TGTGCCAGTACCCGGGGAGGCGGTACGCAGTATTTT | CASTRGGGTQYF | 12 | TRBJ2-3 | TRBV19 | NA | NA
TGTGCCAGCAGTTCCGCCGGGATCTACAATGAGCAGTTCTTC | CASSSAGIYNEQFF | 14 | TRBJ2-1 | TRBV12-3/TRBV12-4 | NA | few
TGCAGTGCTAGGGTTAGCGGGGGAAGCTCCTACAATGAGCAGTTCTTC | CSARVSGGSSYNEQFF | 16 | TRBJ2-1 | TRBV20-1 | TRBD2 | few
TGTGCCAGTAGTATCTTGCGGGAGGCAGGTGAGCAGTTCTTC | CASSILREAGEQFF | 14 | TRBJ2-1 | TRBV19 | TRBD2 | NA
TGTGCCAGCAGTTACTCGAAAAGAAGCAGGGCTGATGAAAAACTGTTTTTT | CASSYSKRSRADEKLFF | 17 | TRBJ1-4 | TRBV6-5 | NA | few
TGTGCCAGCAGTGAAGTTCAGGGAGGGACCGGGGAGCTGTTTTTT | CASSEVQGGTGELFF | 15 | TRBJ2-2 | TRBV6-1 | TRBD2 | many
TGCAGTGCCGAACAGGTAATGAACACTGAAGCTTTCTTT | CSAEQVMNTEAFF | 13 | TRBJ1-1 | TRBV20-1 | NA | NA
TGTGCCAGCAGCCGGACAGGGAACACCGGGGAGCTGTTTTTT | CASSRTGNTGELFF | 14 | TRBJ2-2 | TRBV7-8 | TRBD1 | many
TGTGCCAGCAGCTTAGGGCGGGGCTCCGGGGAGCTGTTTTTT | CASSLGRGSGELFF | 14 | TRBJ2-2 | TRBV7-2 | NA | NA
TGTGCCAGCAGCTTAGGAGATCAGCCCCAGCATTTT | CASSLGDQPQHF | 12 | TRBJ1-5 | TRBV7-8 | NA | many
TGTGCCAGCAGTGTGGGGACAGTTGAAGTTTTCTTT | CASSVGTVEVFF | 12 | TRBJ1-1 | TRBV25-1 | TRBD1 | NA
TGTGCCAGCAGCCCAGGGGGACGGATATACAATGAGCAGTTCTTC | CASSPGGRIYNEQFF | 15 | TRBJ2-1 | TRBV7-2 | TRBD1 | few
TGTGCCAGCAGTTACGTCTTCCGGGGGGGGTACGAGCAGTACTTC | CASSYVFRGGYEQYF | 15 | TRBJ2-7 | TRBV6-2/TRBV6-3 | TRBD2 | few
TGTGCCTGGAGTTTGACCCAGGGGGGTTCACCCCTCCACTTT | CAWSLTQGGSPLHF | 14 | TRBJ1-6 | TRBV30 | TRBD1 | NA
TGCAGCGTGTCAAGCGGGAGGCGGGGTGAGCAGTTCTTC | CSVSSGRRGEQFF | 13 | TRBJ2-1 | TRBV29-1 | TRBD2 | NA
TGCAGTGCTGAGAACCGGGACAGGGGGCTGGGCTACACCTTC | CSAENRDRGLGYTF | 14 | TRBJ1-2 | TRBV20-1 | TRBD1 | few
TGTGCCAGCTCACCTCGGGACAGGGTTGTGCAGCCCCAGCATTTT | CASSPRDRVVQPQHF | 15 | TRBJ1-5 | TRBV18 | TRBD1 | NA
TGTGCTAGTGGTGGACAGGGCTACGAGCAGTACTTC | CASGGQGYEQYF | 12 | TRBJ2-7 | TRBV12-5 | TRBD1 | few
TGTGCCAGCAGCTTAGATCACGGCGGTACAGCTTTCTTT | CASSLDHGGTAFF | 13 | TRBJ1-1 | TRBV7-6 | NA | many
TGTGCCAGCAGGCAAGAGGACAGGAACACTGAAGCTTTCTTT | CASRQEDRNTEAFF | 14 | TRBJ1-1 | TRBV25-1 | NA | NA
TGTGCCAGCAGCTCCCGACAGGGACTAGCTGCCTTC | CASSSRQGLAAF | 12 | TRBJ1-2 | TRBV7-9 | TRBD1 | many
TGTGCCAGCAGCTCGGACATCTATGGCTACACCTTC | CASSSDIYGYTF | 12 | TRBJ1-2 | TRBV5-4 | NA | NA
TGTGCCATCAGAGACCCGGGAGGGGCCAACGTCCTGACTTTC | CAIRDPGGANVLTF | 14 | TRBJ2-6 | TRBV10-3 | NA | NA
TGTGCCAGCAGCCCGGCGGGACACCCGGGGGGCTACACCTTC | CASSPAGHPGGYTF | 14 | TRBJ1-2 | TRBV11-3 | NA | few
TGTGCCAGCAGCTCGCAGTTGGGCCTGGCCTATGGCTACACCTTC | CASSSQLGLAYGYTF | 15 | TRBJ1-2 | TRBV2 | NA | once
TGTGCCAGCAGTTTTGGCTCTAGCGGGAGTTATGGAAGGACAGATACGCAGTATTTT | CASSFGSSGSYGRTDTQYF | 19 | TRBJ2-3 | TRBV28 | TRBD2 | few
TGTGCCAGCAGGCAAACAGGGGACTTCAATCAGCCCCAGCATTTT | CASRQTGDFNQPQHF | 15 | TRBJ1-5 | TRBV12-3/TRBV12-4 | TRBD1 | many
TGTGCCAGCAGTTTAAGCAGGGGGCCTAATGAAAAACTGTTTTTT | CASSLSRGPNEKLFF | 15 | TRBJ1-4 | TRBV7-2 | TRBD1 | many
TGTGCCAGCAGACCCGACAGTTTCTCCTACAATGAGCAGTTCTTC | CASRPDSFSYNEQFF | 15 | TRBJ2-1 | TRBV7-2 | NA | many
TGTGCCAGCAGCCGGACGGTGGAAGAGACCCAGTACTTC | CASSRTVEETQYF | 13 | TRBJ2-5 | TRBV7-9 | NA | few
TGCGCCAGTCTGACTACTAGCACAGATACGCAGTATTTT | CASLTTSTDTQYF | 13 | TRBJ2-3 | TRBV10-2 | NA | NA
TGTGCCAGCAGGTCGGCGGGAGGTTACTACAATGAGCAGTTCTTC | CASRSAGGYYNEQFF | 15 | TRBJ2-1 | TRBV6-6 | TRBD2 | many
TGTGCCAGCAGCTTAAGGACGGGTCGCGGTGAGCAGTTCTTC | CASSLRTGRGEQFF | 14 | TRBJ2-1 | TRBV7-9 | NA | many
TGTGCCAGCAGCCAAGACCTTGGCAGGGTTCGGGAAGCTTTCTTT | CASSQDLGRVREAFF | 15 | TRBJ1-1 | TRBV14 | NA | NA
TGTGCCAGCAGTCTAGCGGGAGAACCCAATGAGCAGTTCTTC | CASSLAGEPNEQFF | 14 | TRBJ2-1 | TRBV6-2/TRBV6-3 | TRBD2 | few
TGTGCCACCAGCAGAGGACTAGCGGGAGACAATGAGCAGTTCTTC | CATSRGLAGDNEQFF | 15 | TRBJ2-1 | TRBV15 | TRBD2 | few